The 19 T cell receptor beta chains given below trace back to one sample, sequenced in a study of cytomegalovirus exposure and HLA in healthy donors. The primer mix had 60 Vbeta and 13 Jbeta primers. The method was immunoSEQ multiplex PCR; TCRdb's version includes in-frame clones alone and lacks a portion of them. The profile shows about 120,000 clones, 79% of them singletons. Material for sequencing was PBMCs. The receptors here all came from a man aged 30 to 39 in good health and CMV-seropositive.

This sequence joins TRBV5-1 and TRBJ2-6; no firm D call. This CDR3 contains 14 residues. Germline CDR1 reads SGHRS; CDR2 reads YFSETQ. The V and J ends lost 10 bases and 1 base respectively, with 12 bases between them. CDR3 loop: CASSDFSGANVLTF. As DNA, the CDR3 is TGCGCCTCGTCCGACTTTTCTGGGGCCAACGTCCTGACTTTC.

V usage is TRBV5-6 and J usage is TRBJ2-1; D unresolved. Germline values: CDR1 SGHDT, CDR2 YYEEEE. V was clipped by 0 bases and J by 6 bases, with 7 bases between them. The CDR3 contains 13 residues. In DNA, the CDR3 is TGTGCCAGCAGCTTGGTTAGACTCAATGAGCAGTTCTTC. Translating gives CASSLVRLNEQFF.

DNA of the CDR3: TGTGCCAGCAGCCTGGGGACAGAGCAGTTCTTC. Translated, it gives CASSLGTEQFF. This chain connects TRBV13 to TRBJ2-1; tentatively, D is TRBD1 (6 bases). The CDR3 contains 11 residues. Germline V lookup: CDR1 PRHDT, CDR2 FYEKMQ (reference sequence). Trimming pared 5 bases from V and 10 bases from J, leaving 9 bases between.

This clone was seen a single time. This chain connects TRBV7-2 to TRBJ1-3; D perhaps matches TRBD1 (6 bases). Per germline, CDR1 SGHTA and CDR2 FQGNSA. Trimming stripped 5 bases from V and 4 bases from J, with 12 bases between. This CDR3 contains 14 residues. CDR3 region: CASSPRTVGNTIYF. DNA for the CDR3: TGTGCCAGCAGCCCCAGGACAGTGGGAAACACCATATATTTT.

The genes are TRBV19 and TRBJ2-3; 9 bases are shared with TRBD1. The CDR3 length is 15 residues. Germline-derived CDR1 and CDR2 are LNHDA and SQIVND (reference sequence). Losses at the gene ends were 6 bases for V and 3 bases for J; bases not matched to a gene: 7. The CDR3: CASRYRGLGTDTQYF. Here the CDR3 DNA reads TGTGCCAGTAGGTACAGGGGGCTTGGAACAGATACGCAGTATTTT.

The sample holds one count of this clone. Compared with germline, one end of the junction differs, possibly owing to a read error. The genes are TRBV29-1 and TRBJ1-6; 7 nucleotides align to TRBD1. Germline V gene sequence: CDR1 SQVTM, CDR2 ANQGSEA. The CDR3 is 12 amino acids. CDR3 bases: TGCAGCGTTGAGGCGACCAGGGGGAGACAGGAGTTT. Its translation: CSVEATRGRQEF.

This clone has just a few counts. Relative to the germline gene, one junction end is altered; a read error may explain this. The rearrangement joins TRBV5-6 to TRBJ2-6; TRBD1 might be the D (5 bases). CDR1 SGHDT and CDR2 YYEEEE come from the germline V gene. The CDR3 is 14 amino acids. The CDR3 bases are TGTGCCAGCAGCTTAGAGACTGGGGCCAACGGCCTGACTTTC. Its translation: CASSLETGANGLTF.

The rearrangement links TRBV6-5 to TRBJ2-1; D is unclear. Germline V gene data show CDR1 as MNHEY and CDR2 as SVGAGI. This CDR3 comprises 11 residues. Deletions cut 0 bases from V and 9 bases from J, with 3 bases between. CDR3 loop: CASSYSGEQFF. In nucleotides, the CDR3 is TGTGCCAGCAGTTACTCCGGTGAGCAGTTCTTC.

This rearrangement joins TRBV2 to TRBJ2-5; D might be TRBD2 (6 bases). CDR1 SNHLY and CDR2 FYNNEI come from the germline V gene. CDR3 length: 12 amino acids. Trimming left V 7 bases short and J 4 bases short, with 10 bases between. This CDR3 is CASTGVGETQYF. The CDR3 DNA sequence: TGTGCCAGCACGGGAGTGGGAGAGACCCAGTACTTC.

In this sample, this clone turned up a few times. The chain employs TRBV11-2 and TRBJ2-5; possible D gene TRBD1, 5 bases. There are 11 residues in the CDR3. CDR1 is SGHAT and CDR2 is FQNNGV in the germline V gene. V was shortened by 11 bases and J by 4 bases, with 11 bases between the two germline ends. CDR3 sequence: CASWGGETQYF. In DNA, the CDR3 is TGTGCCTCTTGGGGCGGAGAGACCCAGTACTTC.

The chain is built from TRBV2 and TRBJ1-5, with 7 nucleotides matching TRBD1. This CDR3 is 14 amino acids long. Germline CDR1 and CDR2: SNHLY and FYNNEI. The V and J ends lost 8 bases and 7 bases, in that order; junction bases with no gene match: 11. The CDR3: CASLGQPEEQPQHF. CDR3 nucleotides: TGTGCCAGCCTGGGACAGCCGGAGGAGCAGCCCCAGCATTTT. The variable domain in full, completed from reference TRBV2 and TRBJ1-5, reads EPEVTQTPSHQVTQMGQEVILRCVPISNHLYFYWYRQILGQKVEFLVSFYNNEISEKSEIFDDQFSVERPDGSNFTLKIRSTKLEDSAMYFCASLGQPEEQPQHFGDGTRLSIL.

This rearrangement joins TRBV4-3 to TRBJ2-2, with TRBD2 identical over 11 bases. This CDR3 has 17 amino acids. Trimming removed 2 bases from V and 5 bases from J; junction bases left unmatched: 7. Germline lookup yields CDR1 LGHNA and CDR2 YSLEER. CDR3 sequence: CASSQPGLADTTGELFF. The CDR3 DNA follows: TGCGCCAGCAGCCAACCGGGACTAGCGGATACTACCGGGGAGCTGTTTTTT.

Details on this clone: Compared with germline, one end of the junction differs, possibly owing to a read error. The CDR3, as DNA: TGTTCCAGCAGCTTACAGTGGGATGCGGGTGGCTACACCTTC. As protein: CSSSLQWDAGGYTF. This sequence joins TRBV7-9 and TRBJ1-2, with D uncertain. The CDR3 loop spans 14 amino acids. CDR1 is SEHNR and CDR2 is FQNEAQ in the germline V gene (reference sequence).

The chain links TRBV27 to TRBJ2-5; possibly TRBD2 for D (5 bases). The CDR3 covers 16 residues. Germline V CDR1 and CDR2: MNHEY, SMNVEV (reference sequence). The V end lost 5 bases, the J end lost 5 bases, and 21 bases lay between the germline ends. CDR3 in amino acids: CASSMVGKGARETQYF. The CDR3 coding sequence is TGTGCCAGCAGTATGGTGGGGAAGGGAGCCCGGGAGACCCAGTACTTC.

This rearrangement joins TRBV10-3 to TRBJ1-2, with a possible D match to TRBD1 (6 bases). Germline V gives CDR1 ENHRY, CDR2 SYGVKD. CDR3 length: 14 residues. Trimming removed 3 bases from V and 4 bases from J, with 12 bases in between. CDR3 region: CAISDYGQIYGYTF. CDR3 nucleotide sequence: TGTGCCATCAGTGACTATGGACAGATCTATGGCTACACCTTC.

The chain employs TRBV6-5 and TRBJ2-7; 9 bases match TRBD2. V lost 4 bases to trimming and J lost 2 bases; unmatched junction nucleotides: 3. The germline CDR1 and CDR2 sequences are MNHEY and SVGAGI. This CDR3 spans 14 amino acids. CDR3 bases: TGTGCCAGCAGTTCTAGCGGGGAGACCTACGAGCAGTACTTC. It codes for CASSSSGETYEQYF.

This clone came up a few times. The CDR3 spells CASSGGTGYYEQYF. The CDR3 DNA reads TGTGCCAGCAGCGGGGGGACAGGGTACTACGAGCAGTACTTC. V gene TRBV5-5 combines with J gene TRBJ2-7; 9 nucleotides line up with TRBD1. The CDR3 totals 14 residues. J was trimmed by 3 bases and V by 4 bases; bases with no gene match: 5. Per the germline V gene, CDR1 is SGHKS and CDR2 is YYEKEE (reference sequence).

The chain recombines TRBV2 with TRBJ2-7, with D perhaps matching TRBD1 (6 bases). Germline V gene sequence: CDR1 SNHLY, CDR2 FYNNEI. The CDR3 covers 13 residues. V gave up 7 bases and J gave up 2 bases, with 12 bases separating them. The CDR3 DNA is TGTGCCAGCATGGGGGACACCACCTACGAGCAGTACTTC. This sequence encodes CASMGDTTYEQYF.

The rearrangement uses TRBV5-4 and TRBJ2-1, with 7 bases fitting TRBD1. This CDR3 has 15 residues. J was trimmed by 0 bases and V by 5 bases; bases with no gene match: 5. Looked up from germline, CDR1 is SGHNT and CDR2 is YYREEE (reference sequence). CDR3 in DNA: TGTGCCAGCAGAGAGGGGACAGCCTCCTACAATGAGCAGTTCTTC. Translated, it gives CASREGTASYNEQFF.